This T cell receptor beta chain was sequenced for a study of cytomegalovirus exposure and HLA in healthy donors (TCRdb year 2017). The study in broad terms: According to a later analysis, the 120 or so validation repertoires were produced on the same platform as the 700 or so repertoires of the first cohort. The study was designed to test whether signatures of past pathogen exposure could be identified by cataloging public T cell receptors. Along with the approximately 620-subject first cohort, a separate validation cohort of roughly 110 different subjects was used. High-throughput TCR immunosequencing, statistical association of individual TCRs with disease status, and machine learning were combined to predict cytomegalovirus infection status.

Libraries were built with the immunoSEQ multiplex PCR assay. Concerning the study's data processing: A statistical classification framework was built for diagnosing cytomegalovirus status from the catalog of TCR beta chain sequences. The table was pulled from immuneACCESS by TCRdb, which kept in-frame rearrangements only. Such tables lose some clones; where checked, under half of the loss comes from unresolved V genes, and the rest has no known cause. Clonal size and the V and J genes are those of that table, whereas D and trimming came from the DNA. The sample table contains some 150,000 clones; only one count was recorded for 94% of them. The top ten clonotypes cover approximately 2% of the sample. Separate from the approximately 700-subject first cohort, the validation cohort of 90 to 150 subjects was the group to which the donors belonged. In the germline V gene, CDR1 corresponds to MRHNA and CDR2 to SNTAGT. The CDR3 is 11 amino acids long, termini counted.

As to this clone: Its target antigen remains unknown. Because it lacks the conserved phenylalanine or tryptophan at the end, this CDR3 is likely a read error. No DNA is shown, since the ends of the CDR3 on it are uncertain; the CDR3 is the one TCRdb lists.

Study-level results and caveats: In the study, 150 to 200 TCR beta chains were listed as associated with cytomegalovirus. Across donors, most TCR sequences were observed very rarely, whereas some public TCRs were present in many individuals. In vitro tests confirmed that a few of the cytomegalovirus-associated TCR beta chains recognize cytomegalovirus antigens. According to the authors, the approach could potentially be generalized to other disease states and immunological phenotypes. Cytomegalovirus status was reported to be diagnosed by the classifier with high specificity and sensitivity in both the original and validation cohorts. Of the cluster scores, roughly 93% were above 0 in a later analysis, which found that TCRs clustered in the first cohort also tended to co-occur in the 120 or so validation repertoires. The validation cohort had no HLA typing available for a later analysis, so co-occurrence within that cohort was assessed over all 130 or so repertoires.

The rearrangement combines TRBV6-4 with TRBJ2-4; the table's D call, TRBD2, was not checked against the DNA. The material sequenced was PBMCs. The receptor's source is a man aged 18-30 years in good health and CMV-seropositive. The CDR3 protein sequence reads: CAAPVAGGLKS.